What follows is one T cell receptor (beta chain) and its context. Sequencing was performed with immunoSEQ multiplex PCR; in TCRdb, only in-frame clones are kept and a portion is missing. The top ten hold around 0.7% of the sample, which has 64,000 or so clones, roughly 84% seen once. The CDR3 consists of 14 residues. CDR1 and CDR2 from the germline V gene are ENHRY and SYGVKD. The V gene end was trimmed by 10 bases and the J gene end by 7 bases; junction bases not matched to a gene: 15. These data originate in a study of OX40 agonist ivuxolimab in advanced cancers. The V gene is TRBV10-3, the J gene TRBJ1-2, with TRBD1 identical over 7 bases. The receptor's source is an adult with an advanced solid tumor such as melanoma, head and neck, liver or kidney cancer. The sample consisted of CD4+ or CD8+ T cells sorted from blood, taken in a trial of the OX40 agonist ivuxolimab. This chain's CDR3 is CATASYRGRSGYTF. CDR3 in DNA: TGTGCCACGGCAAGTTACAGGGGTCGTAGTGGCTACACCTTC.